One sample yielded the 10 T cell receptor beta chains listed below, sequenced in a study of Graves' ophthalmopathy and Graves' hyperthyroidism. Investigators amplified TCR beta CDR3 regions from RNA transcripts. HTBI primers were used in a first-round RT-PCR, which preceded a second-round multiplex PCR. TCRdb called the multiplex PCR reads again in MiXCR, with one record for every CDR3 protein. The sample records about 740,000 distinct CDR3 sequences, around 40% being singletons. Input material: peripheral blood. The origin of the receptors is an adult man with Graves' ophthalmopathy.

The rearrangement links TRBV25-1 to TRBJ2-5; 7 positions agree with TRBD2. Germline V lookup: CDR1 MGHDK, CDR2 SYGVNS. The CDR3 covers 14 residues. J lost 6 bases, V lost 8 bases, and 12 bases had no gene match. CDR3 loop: CASVLPGTTKTQYF. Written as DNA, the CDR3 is TGTGCCAGCGTTTTGCCCGGGACTACAAAGACCCAGTACTTC.

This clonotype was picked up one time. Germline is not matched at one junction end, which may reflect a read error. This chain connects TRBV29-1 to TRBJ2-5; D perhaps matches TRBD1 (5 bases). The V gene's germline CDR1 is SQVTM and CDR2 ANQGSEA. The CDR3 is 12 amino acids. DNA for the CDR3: TGCAGCCTTGACCAGGGCCAAGAGACCCAGTACTTC. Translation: CSLDQGQETQYF.

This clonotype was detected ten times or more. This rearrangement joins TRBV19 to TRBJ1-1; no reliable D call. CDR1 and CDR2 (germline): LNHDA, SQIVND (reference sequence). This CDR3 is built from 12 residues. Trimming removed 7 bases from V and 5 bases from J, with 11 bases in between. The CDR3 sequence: CASTMGITEAFF. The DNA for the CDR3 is TGTGCCAGTACTATGGGAATAACTGAAGCTTTCTTT.

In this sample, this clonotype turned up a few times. The CDR3 DNA sequence: TGTGCCAGTAGTCCTCCCGGGGGGGGAGGGGGCGGTCAGCCCCAGCATTTT. Residues: CASSPPGGGGGGQPQHF. The chain is built from TRBV19 and TRBJ1-5; TRBD1 aligns across 7 bases. J lost 6 bases, V lost 5 bases, and 16 bases had no gene match. The CDR3 sequence is 17 residues long. The V gene's germline CDR1 is LNHDA and CDR2 SQIVND (reference sequence). Using reference TRBV19 and TRBJ1-5 for the parts outside the CDR3, the full variable domain is DGGITQSPKYLFRKEGQNVTLSCEQNLNHDAMYWYRQDPGQGLRLIYYSQIVNDFQKGDIAEGYSVSREKKESFPLTVTSAQKNPTAFYLCASSPPGGGGGGQPQHFGDGTRLSIL.

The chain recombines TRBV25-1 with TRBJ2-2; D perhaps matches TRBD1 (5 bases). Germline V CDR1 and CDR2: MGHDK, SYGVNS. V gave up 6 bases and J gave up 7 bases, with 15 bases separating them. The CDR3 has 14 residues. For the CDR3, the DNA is TGTGCCAGCAGCCAAAAAGGGGCTGTCGGGGAGCTGTTTTTT. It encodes CASSQKGAVGELFF.

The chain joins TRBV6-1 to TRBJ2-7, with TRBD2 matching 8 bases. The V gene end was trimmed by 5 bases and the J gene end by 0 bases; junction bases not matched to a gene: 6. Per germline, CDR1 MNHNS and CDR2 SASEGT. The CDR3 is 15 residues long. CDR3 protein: CASSSSGPTSYEQYF. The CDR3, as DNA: TGTGCCAGCAGTTCTAGCGGGCCAACCTCCTACGAGCAGTACTTC.

CDR3 sequence reads: CSAQRPEGSQPQHF. CDR3 DNA: TGCAGTGCGCAGCGCCCGGAGGGTAGTCAGCCCCAGCATTTT. The chain employs TRBV20-1 and TRBJ1-5; D gene uncertain. V dropped 6 bases and J dropped 6 bases, with 18 bases sitting between them. This CDR3 comprises 14 residues. CDR1 is DFQATT and CDR2 is SNEGSKA in the germline V gene (reference sequence).

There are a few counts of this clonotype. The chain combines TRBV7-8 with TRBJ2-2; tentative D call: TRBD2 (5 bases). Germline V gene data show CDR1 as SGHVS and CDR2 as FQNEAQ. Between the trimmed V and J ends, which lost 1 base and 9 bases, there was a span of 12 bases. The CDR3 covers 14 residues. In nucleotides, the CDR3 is TGTGCCAGCAGCTTAGGTCGGGCTAGCCGGGAGCTGTTTTTT. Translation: CASSLGRASRELFF.

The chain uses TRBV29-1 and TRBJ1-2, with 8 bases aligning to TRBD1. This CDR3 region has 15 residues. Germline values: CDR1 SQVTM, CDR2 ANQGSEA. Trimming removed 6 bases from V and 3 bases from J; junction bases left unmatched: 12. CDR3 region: CSVTRQGIGDYGYTF. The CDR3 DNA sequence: TGCAGCGTGACCAGACAGGGGATAGGGGACTATGGCTACACCTTC.

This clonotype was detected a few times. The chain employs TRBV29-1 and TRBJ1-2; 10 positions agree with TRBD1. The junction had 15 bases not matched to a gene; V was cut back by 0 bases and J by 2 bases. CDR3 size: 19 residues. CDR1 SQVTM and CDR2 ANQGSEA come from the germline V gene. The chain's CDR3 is CSVEDSGLTGGDWNYGYTF. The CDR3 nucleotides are TGCAGCGTTGAAGATTCGGGTCTGACAGGGGGCGATTGGAACTATGGCTACACCTTC.